The 13 T cell receptor beta chains presented below share a single source sample, sequenced in a study of blood T cell repertoires in COVID-19. TCRdb's copy holds only in-frame clones and misses some; the assay was immunoSEQ multiplex PCR. The repertoire holds approximately 220,000 clones, with 85% to 90% as singletons. Source material: peripheral blood. The receptor set was obtained from a man aged 55 to 70 who had recovered from COVID-19.

The V call is TRBV7-2, the J call TRBJ1-4; D gene uncertain. The germline V and J ends were trimmed by 5 bases and 0 bases, with 4 bases remaining between them. The germline gives CDR1 SGHTA, CDR2 FQGNSA. The CDR3 runs to 13 residues. CDR3 in amino acids: CASSRATNEKLFF. CDR3 coding DNA: TGTGCCAGCAGCCGTGCAACTAATGAAAAACTGTTTTTT.

The gene calls are TRBV18 and TRBJ2-7, with D perhaps matching TRBD1 (5 bases). Trimming shortened V by 3 bases and J by 2 bases, and 20 bases separated the two germline ends. Germline V gene data show CDR1 as KGHSH and CDR2 as LQKENI. The CDR3 has 17 amino acids. The CDR3, as DNA: TGTGCCAGCTCACCCTCCACTCTGGCAGGGAACCCCTACGAGCAGTACTTC. This encodes CASSPSTLAGNPYEQYF.

The CDR3 protein is CASSLGGWASGGSETQYF. The CDR3 bases are TGTGCCAGCAGCTTAGGCGGCTGGGCGTCAGGGGGTAGTGAGACCCAGTACTTC. The V and J genes are TRBV7-7 and TRBJ2-5; TRBD1 matches 7 bases. This CDR3 comprises 18 residues. Germline V gives CDR1 SSHAT, CDR2 FNYEAQ (reference sequence). Germline trimming cut 1 base from V and 5 bases from J; bases unmatched to any gene: 16.

The V gene is TRBV5-1, the J gene TRBJ1-2; 8 bases agree with TRBD1. The germline gives CDR1 SGHRS, CDR2 YFSETQ. V lost 0 bases, J lost 7 bases, and 2 bases stayed unmatched. This CDR3 is 13 amino acids long. The CDR3 nucleotides read TGCGCCAGCAGCTTGGCAGGGGGCTCTGGCTACACCTTC. Translating it yields CASSLAGGSGYTF.

The chain employs TRBV19 and TRBJ2-7; 7 bases are shared with TRBD1. The V segment lost 1 base and the J segment 3 bases; nucleotides outside the gene matches: 6. Germline V CDR1 and CDR2: LNHDA, SQIVND (reference sequence). The CDR3 length is 15 residues. The CDR3 nucleotides read TGTGCCAGTAGTATAGGCGGACAGGCCGTCTACGAGCAGTACTTC. As protein: CASSIGGQAVYEQYF.

The chain couples TRBV5-1 to TRBJ1-5; D ambiguous. The CDR3 is 13 residues long. Trimming cost V 1 base and J 8 bases, with 10 bases left between them. CDR1 and CDR2 (germline): SGHRS, YFSETQ. The CDR3 nucleotides read TGCGCCAGCAGCTTGTACCGGGGTGAGCCCCAGCATTTT. Protein sequence: CASSLYRGEPQHF.

V gene TRBV29-1 combines with J gene TRBJ1-4; 9 nucleotides match TRBD1. The length of the CDR3 is 12 residues. Trimming cost V 3 bases and J 8 bases; bases outside gene matches: 1. Germline values: CDR1 SQVTM, CDR2 ANQGSEA. The CDR3 DNA reads as TGCAGCGTTGACGGGACAGGGGAAAAACTGTTTTTT. Translated, it gives CSVDGTGEKLFF.

This rearrangement joins TRBV28 to TRBJ2-7, with TRBD2 matching over 7 bases. There are 13 residues in the CDR3. Looked up from germline, CDR1 is MDHEN and CDR2 is SYDVKM. The trim removed 5 bases at V and 2 bases at J, leaving 3 bases unmatched. CDR3 sequence reads: CASSISGPYEQYF. In nucleotides, the CDR3 is TGTGCCAGCAGTATTAGCGGGCCCTACGAGCAGTACTTC.

This clone came up a few times. V and J are TRBV28 and TRBJ1-1; maybe TRBD1 (6 bases). V was clipped by 4 bases and J by 1 base, with 13 bases between them. CDR3 length equals 15 residues. Germline V gene lookup returns CDR1 MDHEN and CDR2 SYDVKM. CDR3: CASSSPPTGNTEAFF. The CDR3 nucleotides read TGTGCCAGCAGTTCACCACCGACAGGGAACACTGAAGCTTTCTTT.

The J gene is TRBJ1-1, the V gene TRBV6-2 or TRBV6-3, with a weak D call TRBD1 (6 bases). CDR1 is MNHEY, CDR2 SVGEGT, per germline. The CDR3 loop spans 16 amino acids. V lost 5 bases and J lost 3, with 19 bases in between. The CDR3 bases are TGTGCCAGCAGTCAACCCACAGGGATGGGGGACACTGAAGCTTTCTTT. This gives the protein CASSQPTGMGDTEAFF.

The chain links TRBV5-6 to TRBJ1-2, with no clear D. CDR3 length: 12 residues. V lost 7 bases to trimming and J lost 8 bases, with 15 bases between them. Germline V gene lookup returns CDR1 SGHDT and CDR2 YYEEEE. The DNA for the CDR3 is TGTGCCAGCGGAACGACGGGTGGAGGCTACACCTTC. Residues: CASGTTGGGYTF.

The V gene is TRBV7-9, the J gene TRBJ2-6; no firm D call. This CDR3 comprises 18 residues. V gave up 3 bases and J gave up 0 bases, with 15 bases separating them. Germline V gene data show CDR1 as SEHNR and CDR2 as FQNEAQ (reference sequence). This CDR3 is CASSFESYSLSGANVLTF. For the CDR3, the DNA is TGTGCCAGCAGCTTCGAATCCTACAGCCTCTCTGGGGCCAACGTCCTGACTTTC.

The chain combines TRBV5-1 with TRBJ2-5, with TRBD1 matching over 7 bases. Germline V gives CDR1 SGHRS, CDR2 YFSETQ. V was clipped by 0 bases and J by 2 bases; unmatched bases: 7. There are 16 residues in the CDR3. The CDR3 DNA reads TGCGCCAGCAGCTTGGAGGGGCGACAGGGACAAGAGACCCAGTACTTC. It yields the protein CASSLEGRQGQETQYF. Drawing the rest from reference TRBV5-1 and TRBJ2-5, the complete variable domain is KAGVTQTPRYLIKTRGQQVTLSCSPISGHRSVSWYQQTPGQGLQFLFEYFSETQRNKGNFPGRFSGRQFSNSRSEMNVSTLELGDSALYLCASSLEGRQGQETQYFGPGTRLLVL.